The entry that follows covers one T cell receptor beta chain sequence. The method was immunoSEQ multiplex PCR; TCRdb's version includes in-frame clones alone and lacks a portion of them. The repertoire holds approximately 79,000 clones, with approximately 86% as singletons. The length of the CDR3 is 15 residues. V lost 4 bases and J lost 5, with 15 bases in between. CDR1 and CDR2 (germline): LNHDA, SQIVND (reference sequence). The sample originates from a study of T cell responses to AZD1222 COVID-19 vaccine. The rearrangement links TRBV19 to TRBJ2-4; possible D gene TRBD2, 7 bases. The TCR sequence derives from an adult in good health. The sequences come from peripheral blood, collected on day 0 of AZD1222 vaccination. Written as DNA, the CDR3 is TGTGCCAGTAGTACGGGGCGGGGGCGCCAAAACATTCAGTACTTC. Its protein is CASSTGRGRQNIQYF.